The next 5 T cell receptor beta chains were all read from a single sample in a study of blood T cell repertoires in COVID-19. TCRdb keeps only in-frame clones here, not all; method: immunoSEQ multiplex PCR. Here the sample spans around 200,000 clones, 75% to 90% being singletons. The specimen sequenced was PBMCs or T cells enriched from blood (not recorded which). The receptors originated from a woman aged 25 to 39 who had been exposed to COVID-19.

V is TRBV10-1 and J is TRBJ1-2; 9 nucleotides line up with TRBD1. Germline assignment: CDR1 WNHNN and CDR2 SYGVQD (reference sequence). With V trimmed by 7 bases and J by 3 bases, 6 bases remained unmatched. This CDR3 spans 14 amino acids. The CDR3 bases are TGCGCCAGCATGGGGGACAGGGACGACTATGGCTACACCTTC. It yields the protein CASMGDRDDYGYTF.

This clone was seen a single time. This chain connects TRBV19 to TRBJ1-1; D gene unclear. Deletions cut 7 bases from V and 10 bases from J, with 19 bases between. CDR1 and CDR2 from the germline V gene are LNHDA and SQIVND (reference sequence). The CDR3 contains 13 residues. In DNA, the CDR3 is TGTGCCAGTACCCCGGTGGGCCCCGAAAGAGCTTTCTTT. This sequence encodes CASTPVGPERAFF.

V usage is TRBV19 and J usage is TRBJ1-5, with a possible D match to TRBD1 (5 bases). The CDR3 consists of 14 residues. The V end was cut by 10 bases, the J end by 7 bases, with 20 bases between. The germline gives CDR1 LNHDA, CDR2 SQIVND (reference sequence). CDR3 in amino acids: CATLVPWGPQPQHF. As DNA, the CDR3 is TGTGCCACCCTTGTCCCCTGGGGCCCCCAGCCCCAGCATTTT.

The chain links TRBV5-1 to TRBJ2-7; D possibly corresponds to TRBD2 (6 bases). Germline assignment: CDR1 SGHRS and CDR2 YFSETQ. The CDR3 spans 15 residues. V was trimmed by 6 bases and J by 3 bases, leaving 19 bases between them. The CDR3 sequence: CASKSSWGVIYEQYF. As DNA, the CDR3 is TGCGCCAGCAAGTCCAGCTGGGGGGTAATCTACGAGCAGTACTTC.

The chain joins TRBV3-1 (or the pseudogene TRBV3-2) to TRBJ2-5; the D gene is possibly TRBD1 (6 bases). Germline values: CDR1 LGHDT, CDR2 YNNKEL (reference sequence). V was shortened by 2 bases and J by 5 bases, with 15 bases between the two germline ends. There are 15 residues in the CDR3. CDR3 in DNA: TGTGCCAGCAGCCAAAGGCTACAGGGTTACGAGACCCAGTACTTC. Translation gives CASSQRLQGYETQYF.